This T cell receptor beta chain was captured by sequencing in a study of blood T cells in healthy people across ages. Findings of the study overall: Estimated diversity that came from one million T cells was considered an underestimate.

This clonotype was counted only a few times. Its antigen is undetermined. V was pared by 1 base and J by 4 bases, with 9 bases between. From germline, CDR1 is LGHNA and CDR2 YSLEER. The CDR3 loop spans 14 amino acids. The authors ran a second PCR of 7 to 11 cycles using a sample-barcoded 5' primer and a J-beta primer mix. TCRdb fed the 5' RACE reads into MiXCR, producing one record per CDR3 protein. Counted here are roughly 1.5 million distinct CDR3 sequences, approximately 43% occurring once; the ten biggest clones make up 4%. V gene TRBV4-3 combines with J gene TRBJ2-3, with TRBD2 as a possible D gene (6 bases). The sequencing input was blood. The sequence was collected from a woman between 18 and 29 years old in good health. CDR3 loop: CASSQGLDADTQYF. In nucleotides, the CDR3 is TGCGCCAGCAGCCAAGGACTAGACGCAGATACGCAGTATTTT.